This TCR beta chain derives from a study of blood T cell repertoires in COVID-19. Study information: The origin of the acute and convalescent COVID-19 samples was the United States, Italy and Spain.

Those enrolled, adults aged roughly 18 to 90 years, came from roughly 22 US areas. CDR3 size: 15 residues. Germline lookup yields CDR1 SGHVS and CDR2 FQNEAQ. The V end lost 4 bases, the J end lost 1 base, and 13 bases lay between the germline ends. Clones were sequenced by immunoSEQ multiplex PCR, and TCRdb holds only the in-frame ones, with some missing. In the table there are approximately 400,000 clones, roughly four fifths of which are singletons. The gene calls are TRBV7-8 and TRBJ1-2; unclear D gene. The specimen sequenced was PBMCs or T cells enriched from blood (not recorded which). The TCR comes from a woman in her 50s who had recovered from COVID-19. CDR3 coding DNA: TGTGCCAGCAGCTCCGCGAGACTTATTAACTATGGCTACACCTTC. Its translation: CASSSARLINYGYTF.